The sequence of this TCR beta chain was determined in a study of shared clonotypes between healthy human individuals. DNA at 200 ng, tens of thousands of T cell genomes, went into sorted-subset replicate PCRs. As processed by the authors: ImmunoSEQ sequences covered only the junction and lacked quality scores; filtering therefore differed. Generated by immunoSEQ multiplex PCR, the TCRdb table keeps only in-frame clones and is missing some. V and J calls and clone size follow that table, whereas D and trimming were derived from the DNA. The sample gives around 600,000 clones, 95% to 98% of which show up once; 0.055% to 0.07% is in the top ten. Trimming left V 1 base short and J 7 bases short, with 8 bases between. CDR1 and CDR2 from the germline V gene are SGHRS and YFSETQ. The length of the CDR3 is 13 residues. About this clone: Its target is unknown.

Regarding the study as a whole: Donor scarcity curtailed the genetic and exposure-history diversity represented herein.

The V and J genes are TRBV5-1 and TRBJ1-4; D call uncertain. This receptor was taken from a woman between 25 and 40 years old in good health. Sequenced: naive CD4+ T cells sorted from blood. Subset described: CD45RA+ positively selected. The CDR3 bases are TGCGCCAGCAGCTTGTCAACGGGTGAAAAACTGTTTTTT. Residues: CASSLSTGEKLFF.